The 16 T cell receptor beta chains given below trace back to one sample, sequenced in a study of blood T cell repertoires in COVID-19 (dated by TCRdb to the early 2020s). The method was the immunoSEQ multiplex PCR assay. TCRdb retrieved this table from immuneACCESS and kept in-frame rearrangements only. Not all clones are present; in checked studies, unresolved V genes account for under half, and no reason is known for the remainder. This sample has about 210,000 clones in its table, and about 87% of those were observed once. Under 13% of the sample rests with the top ten. The sample consisted of PBMCs or T cells enriched from blood (not recorded which). The receptor set was obtained from a man aged 18 to 30 with acute COVID-19.

The genes are TRBV7-9 and TRBJ2-1; 9 positions match TRBD1. Germline CDR1 SEHNR, CDR2 FQNEAQ (reference sequence). The CDR3 has 17 amino acids. The J segment lost 6 bases and the V segment lost 5 bases, leaving 14 bases of the junction unmatched. The CDR3 sequence is CASSPTGGQRGFNEQFF. CDR3 coding DNA: TGTGCCAGCAGCCCGACAGGGGGGCAGCGGGGCTTCAATGAGCAGTTCTTC. Variable domain in full (rest from reference TRBV7-9 and TRBJ2-1): DTGVSQNPRHKITKRGQNVTFRCDPISEHNRLYWYRQTLGQGPEFLTYFQNEAQLEKSRLLSDRFSAERPKGSFSTLEIQRTEQGDSAMYLCASSPTGGQRGFNEQFFGPGTRLTVL.

The chain employs TRBV19 and TRBJ2-3; 8 nucleotides align to TRBD1. V was pared by 7 bases and J by 4 bases, with 13 bases of the junction left unmatched. Germline V gene data show CDR1 as LNHDA and CDR2 as SQIVND (reference sequence). The CDR3 is 16 residues long. The CDR3 DNA sequence: TGTGCCAGTACCCTCTCGGCAGGGGGCGGCGCAGATACGCAGTATTTT. Translating it yields CASTLSAGGGADTQYF.

This chain joins TRBV7-9 and TRBJ2-4; D not resolved. V lost 7 bases and J lost 5, with 9 bases in between. This CDR3 is built from 12 residues. Germline V lookup: CDR1 SEHNR, CDR2 FQNEAQ (reference sequence). CDR3 loop: CASTSLENIQYF. The DNA for the CDR3 is TGTGCCAGCACGTCTTTAGAAAACATTCAGTACTTC.

J is TRBJ1-1 and V is TRBV19; 8 bases fit TRBD1. This CDR3 has 15 residues. The V gene end was trimmed by 4 bases and the J gene end by 2 bases; junction bases not matched to a gene: 6. CDR1 and CDR2 (germline): LNHDA, SQIVND (reference sequence). In nucleotides, the CDR3 is TGTGCCAGTAGTACGGGACAGGACGAAAACACTGAAGCTTTCTTT. Translated, it gives CASSTGQDENTEAFF.

This clone was recorded once. DNA for the CDR3: TGTGCCAGCAGTTGGGACAGGAATTACGAGCAGTACTTC. Encoded protein: CASSWDRNYEQYF. This chain connects TRBV27 to TRBJ2-7; 8 bases match TRBD1. The germline gives CDR1 MNHEY, CDR2 SMNVEV (reference sequence). This CDR3 comprises 13 residues. J lost 4 bases, V lost 4 bases, and 3 bases had no gene match.

This chain joins TRBV6-4 and TRBJ2-3; 7 positions agree with TRBD2. The J segment lost 3 bases and the V segment lost 0 bases, leaving 9 bases of the junction unmatched. In germline, CDR1 is MRHNA, CDR2 SNTAGT. The CDR3 spans 17 residues. The CDR3 region is CASSDSISGGSTDTQYF. CDR3 bases: TGTGCCAGCAGTGACTCTATCTCGGGCGGGAGTACAGATACGCAGTATTTT.

The chain recombines TRBV24-1 with TRBJ2-5; 12 bases agree with TRBD1. This CDR3 spans 16 amino acids. After removal of 5 bases from V and 5 bases from J, the junction contained 8 bases not matched to a gene. The germline gives CDR1 KGHDR, CDR2 SFDVKD. The DNA for the CDR3 is TGTGCCACCAGTGTTCCGGGACAGGGGGCTCGGGAGACCCAGTACTTC. It specifies CATSVPGQGARETQYF.

With respect to this clone: One end of the junction does not line up with germline, which may come from a read error. V gene TRBV6-5 combines with J gene TRBJ1-2; weak D call: TRBD1 (6 bases). CDR3 length: 12 amino acids. Germline V gives CDR1 MNHEY, CDR2 SVGAGI. The CDR3 bases are TGTGCCAGCAGTCCGGACAGCCGCCCCACTCTCTTC. Translation gives CASSPDSRPTLF.

The J gene is TRBJ2-2, the V gene TRBV16; 10 positions agree with TRBD1. Germline values: CDR1 KGHSY, CDR2 FQNENV. CDR3 length: 16 residues. V was pared by 4 bases and J by 4 bases, with 6 bases of the junction left unmatched. CDR3 nucleotide sequence: TGTGCCAGCAGCCGTTCCGGGACAGGGGTCACCGGGGAGCTGTTTTTT. Its protein product is CASSRSGTGVTGELFF.

The sample holds a few counts of this clone. DNA of the CDR3: TGCGCCAGCAGGCCAACAGGGCCCAAATACTACGAGCAGTACTTC. Its translation: CASRPTGPKYYEQYF. This sequence joins TRBV10-2 and TRBJ2-7, with a possible D match to TRBD1 (6 bases). V lost 6 bases to trimming and J lost 3 bases, with 18 bases between them. There are 15 residues in the CDR3. The germline gives CDR1 WSHSY, CDR2 SAAADI.

The chain combines TRBV13 with TRBJ1-1; unclear D gene. V was clipped by 5 bases and J by 5 bases, with 12 bases between them. The CDR3 length is 13 residues. CDR1 is PRHDT, CDR2 FYEKMQ, per germline (reference sequence). The CDR3 DNA sequence: TGTGCCAGCAGCCCCAATTCAGGAACTGAAGCTTTCTTT. Protein sequence: CASSPNSGTEAFF.

The V and J genes are TRBV4-2 and TRBJ2-3; 8 bases map to TRBD2. CDR1 is LGHNA, CDR2 YNFKEQ, per germline. V was pared by 5 bases and J by 3 bases, with 10 bases of the junction left unmatched. The length of the CDR3 is 16 residues. The CDR3 nucleotides read TGTGCCAGCAGCGAAAGAGTAGCGGGATCAACAGATACGCAGTATTTT. The encoded protein is CASSERVAGSTDTQYF.

The chain links TRBV19 to TRBJ2-6; TRBD1 matches 9 bases. The germline V gene encodes CDR1 LNHDA and CDR2 SQIVND (reference sequence). The CDR3 has 18 amino acids. Losses at the gene ends were 2 bases for V and 0 bases for J; bases not matched to a gene: 5. The CDR3 bases are TGTGCCAGTAGTATATCGGGACAGGGCTACTCTGGGGCCAACGTCCTGACTTTC. Its protein product is CASSISGQGYSGANVLTF. Full variable domain (rest looked up from reference TRBV19 and TRBJ2-6): DGGITQSPKYLFRKEGQNVTLSCEQNLNHDAMYWYRQDPGQGLRLIYYSQIVNDFQKGDIAEGYSVSREKKESFPLTVTSAQKNPTAFYLCASSISGQGYSGANVLTFGAGSRLTVL.

The V call is TRBV18, the J call TRBJ2-5; D not resolved. V lost 3 bases to trimming and J lost 0 bases, with 5 bases between them. Germline V gene data show CDR1 as KGHSH and CDR2 as LQKENI. This CDR3 spans 13 amino acids. The CDR3 is CASSPVNQETQYF. In DNA form, the CDR3 reads TGTGCCAGCTCACCCGTAAACCAAGAGACCCAGTACTTC.

The V gene is TRBV28, the J gene TRBJ1-4, with a possible D match to TRBD1 (5 bases). The CDR3 is 16 amino acids. The germline gives CDR1 MDHEN, CDR2 SYDVKM. V was pared by 2 bases and J by 4 bases, with 14 bases between. The CDR3 nucleotides are TGTGCCAGCAGTTTAGGGGCCGAAATGGGTAATGAAAAACTGTTTTTT. Its translation is CASSLGAEMGNEKLFF.

This chain uses TRBV5-4 with TRBJ2-2; D is perhaps TRBD1 (6 bases). Trimming stripped 5 bases from V and 2 bases from J, with 13 bases between. This CDR3 is 15 amino acids long. Germline assignment: CDR1 SGHNT and CDR2 YYREEE (reference sequence). CDR3 region: CASRRMDSNTGELFF. The CDR3 nucleotides read TGTGCCAGCAGACGGATGGACAGTAACACCGGGGAGCTGTTTTTT. Full variable domain (outside the CDR3, taken from reference TRBV5-4 and TRBJ2-2): ETGVTQSPTHLIKTRGQQVTLRCSSQSGHNTVSWYQQALGQGPQFIFQYYREEENGRGNFPPRFSGLQFPNYSSELNVNALELDDSALYLCASRRMDSNTGELFFGEGSRLTVL.